Detailed here is one T cell receptor (beta chain). Treatment given: oral pan-JAK inhibitor, 5-10 mg twice daily. cDNA reverse transcribed from extracted RNA served as the sequencing template. Only in-frame clones appear in the TCRdb table, and some are missing; sequencing was by immunoSEQ multiplex PCR. The repertoire holds 150,000 to 200,000 clones, with about 53% as singletons. V was trimmed by 3 bases and J by 4 bases, leaving 7 bases between them. The germline gives CDR1 SGHVS, CDR2 FNYEAQ. The CDR3 contains 13 residues. These data originate in a study of CD8+ T cells in alopecia areata. The source material was CD8+ T cells sorted from blood, sampled at week 24, from a patient treated with tofacitinib. This rearrangement joins TRBV7-6 to TRBJ2-1; D unclear. This clonotype originated in a human donor with alopecia areata. The CDR3 sequence is CASSLAAYNEQFF. DNA of the CDR3: TGTGCCAGCAGCTTGGCAGCTTACAATGAGCAGTTCTTC.